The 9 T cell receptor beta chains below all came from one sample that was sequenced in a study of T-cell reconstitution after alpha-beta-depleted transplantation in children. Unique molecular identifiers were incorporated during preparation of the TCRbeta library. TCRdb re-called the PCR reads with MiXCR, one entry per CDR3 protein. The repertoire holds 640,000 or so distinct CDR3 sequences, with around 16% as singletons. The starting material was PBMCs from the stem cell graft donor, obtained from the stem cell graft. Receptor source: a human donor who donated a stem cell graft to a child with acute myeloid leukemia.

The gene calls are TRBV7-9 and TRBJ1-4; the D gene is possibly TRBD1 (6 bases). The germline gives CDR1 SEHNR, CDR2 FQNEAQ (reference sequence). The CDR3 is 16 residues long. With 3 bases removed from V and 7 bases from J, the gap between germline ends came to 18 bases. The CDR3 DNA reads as TGTGCCAGCAGCTTGTTTATCGGGGGCTCCCTTGAAAAACTGTTTTTT. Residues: CASSLFIGGSLEKLFF. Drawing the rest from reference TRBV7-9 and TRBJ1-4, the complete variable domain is DTGVSQNPRHKITKRGQNVTFRCDPISEHNRLYWYRQTLGQGPEFLTYFQNEAQLEKSRLLSDRFSAERPKGSFSTLEIQRTEQGDSAMYLCASSLFIGGSLEKLFFGSGTQLSVL.

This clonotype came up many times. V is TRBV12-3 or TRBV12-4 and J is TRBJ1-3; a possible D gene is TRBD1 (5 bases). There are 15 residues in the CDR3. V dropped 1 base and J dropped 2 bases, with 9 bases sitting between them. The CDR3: CASSLEGLAGNTIYF. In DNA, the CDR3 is TGTGCCAGCAGTTTAGAGGGGCTCGCTGGAAACACCATATATTTT.

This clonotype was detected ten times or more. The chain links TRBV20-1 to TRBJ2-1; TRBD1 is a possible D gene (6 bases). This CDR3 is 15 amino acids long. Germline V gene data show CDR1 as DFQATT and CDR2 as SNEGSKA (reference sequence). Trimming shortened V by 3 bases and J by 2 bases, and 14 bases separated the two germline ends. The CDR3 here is CSASNPHRAYNEQFF. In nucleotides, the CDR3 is TGCAGTGCTAGCAATCCTCACAGGGCCTACAATGAGCAGTTCTTC.

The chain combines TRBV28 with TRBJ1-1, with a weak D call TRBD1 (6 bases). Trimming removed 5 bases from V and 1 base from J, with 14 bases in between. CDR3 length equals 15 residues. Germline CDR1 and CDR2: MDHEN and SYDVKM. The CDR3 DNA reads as TGTGCCAGCAGTGGGCCCGGGACACCGAACACTGAAGCTTTCTTT. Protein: CASSGPGTPNTEAFF. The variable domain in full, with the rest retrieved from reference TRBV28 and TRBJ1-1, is DVKVTQSSRYLVKRTGEKVFLECVQDMDHENMFWYRQDPGLGLRLIYFSYDVKMKEKGDIPEGYSVSREKKERFSLILESASTNQTSMYLCASSGPGTPNTEAFFGQGTRLTVV.

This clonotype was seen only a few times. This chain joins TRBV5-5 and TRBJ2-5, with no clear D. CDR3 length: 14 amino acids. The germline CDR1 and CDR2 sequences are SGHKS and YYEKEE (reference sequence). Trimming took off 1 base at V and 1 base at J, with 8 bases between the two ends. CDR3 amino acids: CASSLMGRQETQYF. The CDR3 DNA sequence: TGTGCCAGCAGCTTGATGGGCCGCCAAGAGACCCAGTACTTC.

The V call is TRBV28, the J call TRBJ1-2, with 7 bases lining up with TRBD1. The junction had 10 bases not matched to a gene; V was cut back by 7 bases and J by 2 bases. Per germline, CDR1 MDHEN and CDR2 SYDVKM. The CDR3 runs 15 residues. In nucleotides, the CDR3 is TGTGCCAGCAATGCACCGACGACAGGGAACTATGGCTACACCTTC. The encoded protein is CASNAPTTGNYGYTF.

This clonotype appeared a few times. CDR3 residues: CASSPGTGYRGYTF. The CDR3 DNA is TGCGCCAGCAGCCCAGGGACAGGGTACCGGGGTTACACCTTC. The rearrangement joins TRBV5-1 to TRBJ1-2; 9 positions match TRBD1. Germline CDR1 SGHRS, CDR2 YFSETQ. The CDR3 is 14 residues long. The V gene end was trimmed by 4 bases and the J gene end by 11 bases; junction bases not matched to a gene: 12.

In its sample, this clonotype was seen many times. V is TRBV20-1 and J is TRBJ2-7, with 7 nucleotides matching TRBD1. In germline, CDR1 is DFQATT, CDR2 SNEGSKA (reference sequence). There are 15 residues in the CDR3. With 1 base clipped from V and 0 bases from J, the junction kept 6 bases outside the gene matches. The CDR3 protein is CSARGQGDLSYEQYF. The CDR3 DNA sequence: TGCAGTGCTAGAGGGCAGGGGGACCTCTCCTACGAGCAGTACTTC.

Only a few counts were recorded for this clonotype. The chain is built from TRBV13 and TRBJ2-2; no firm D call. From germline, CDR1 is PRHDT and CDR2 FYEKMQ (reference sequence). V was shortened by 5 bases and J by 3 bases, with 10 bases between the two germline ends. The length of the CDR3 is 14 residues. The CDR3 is CASSPYQDTGELFF. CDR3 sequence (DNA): TGTGCCAGCAGCCCGTACCAAGACACCGGGGAGCTGTTTTTT.